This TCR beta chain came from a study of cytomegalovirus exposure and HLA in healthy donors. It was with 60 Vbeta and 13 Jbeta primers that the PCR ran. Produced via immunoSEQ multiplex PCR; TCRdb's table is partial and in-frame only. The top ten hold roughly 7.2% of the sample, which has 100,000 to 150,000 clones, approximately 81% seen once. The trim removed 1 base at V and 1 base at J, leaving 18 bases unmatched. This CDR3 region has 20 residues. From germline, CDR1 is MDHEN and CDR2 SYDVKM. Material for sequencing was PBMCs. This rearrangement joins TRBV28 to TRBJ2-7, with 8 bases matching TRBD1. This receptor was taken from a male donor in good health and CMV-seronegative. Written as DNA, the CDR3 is TGTGCCAGCAGTTTATTGGTCCGAGCTCCCGGGAGACAGGGGTCCTACGAGCAGTACTTC. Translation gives CASSLLVRAPGRQGSYEQYF.